A selection of T cell receptor beta chains follows, all from one sample in a study of memory CD4+ T cells and cytomegalovirus serostatus. Measured with immunoSEQ multiplex PCR; TCRdb has only the in-frame clones, and not every one. The table has 60,000 to 75,000 clones, roughly 75% seen once. Source material: memory CD4+ T cells from blood. These receptors were collected from an adult in good health and CMV-seronegative. Some clones in this sample may be carry-over from other donors' samples. CDR3s include the opening cysteine and the closing phenylalanine or tryptophan. Each record gives: V gene, J gene, D gene, CDR3 protein. A D gene is named only where the DNA matches it firmly.

V: TRBV30; J: TRBJ2-2; D: -; CDR3: CAWSVWGPGELFF
V: TRBV11-2; J: TRBJ1-4; D: TRBD1; CDR3: CASRRQGPNEKLFF
V: TRBV5-4; J: TRBJ2-3; D: -; CDR3: CASSSSGRVETQYF
V: TRBV5-1; J: TRBJ1-1; D: TRBD1; CDR3: CASSTTPTGGNEAFF
V: TRBV7-2; J: TRBJ2-5; D: -; CDR3: CASSFQNSQETQYF
V: TRBV28; J: TRBJ1-5; D: -; CDR3: CASSSDQPQHF
V: TRBV27; J: TRBJ1-2; D: -; CDR3: CASSLYFRRSFTGNNYGYTF
V: TRBV28; J: TRBJ2-3; D: -; CDR3: CASSTSTDTQYF
V: TRBV28; J: TRBJ1-3; D: -; CDR3: CASSFTFTGNTIYF
V: TRBV4-3; J: TRBJ1-2; D: TRBD1; CDR3: CASSQAGGAWYGYTF
V: TRBV5-5; J: TRBJ2-1; D: -; CDR3: CASSIVPRGAEQFF
V: TRBV9; J: TRBJ2-2; D: TRBD1; CDR3: CASSPFAQGANTGELFF
V: TRBV6-5; J: TRBJ2-2; D: -; CDR3: CASSLAGELFF
V: TRBV13; J: TRBJ1-5; D: -; CDR3: CASSDSADDQPQHF
V: TRBV2; J: TRBJ1-2; D: TRBD1; CDR3: CASSERGQGLIYGYTF
V: TRBV5-6; J: TRBJ1-5; D: -; CDR3: CASSRRGEVWNQPQHF
V: TRBV18; J: TRBJ1-2; D: -; CDR3: CASSPPGPAYGYTF
V: TRBV9; J: TRBJ2-3; D: -; CDR3: CASSRGGRQGGLDTQYF
V: TRBV28; J: TRBJ1-4; D: -; CDR3: CASRGATRTNEKLFF
V: TRBV4-3; J: -; D: TRBD1; CDR3: CASSHSRDRSSYEQYF
V: TRBV30; J: TRBJ1-2; D: -; CDR3: CAWSPPGAGVDYGYTF
V: TRBV5-1; J: TRBJ2-7; D: TRBD1; CDR3: CASSIRTGEDEQYF
V: TRBV5-4; J: TRBJ1-2; D: -; CDR3: CASSLTGSNYGYTF
V: TRBV4-1; J: TRBJ1-2; D: -; CDR3: CASSQDLHLNYGYTF
V: TRBV29-1; J: TRBJ2-7; D: -; CDR3: CSVGGDSSYEQYF
V: TRBV27; J: TRBJ2-3; D: -; CDR3: CASSSGRSTDTQYF
V: TRBV27; J: TRBJ2-5; D: -; CDR3: CASSLSRRETQYF